Listed below are T cell receptor beta chains from one sample, sequenced in a study of blood T cell repertoires in COVID-19. TCRdb keeps only in-frame clones here, not all; method: immunoSEQ multiplex PCR. The sample carries 150,000 or so clones, about 79% recorded once. The specimen was PBMCs or T cells enriched from blood (not recorded which). The receptor set was obtained from a woman aged 50 to 60 who had recovered from COVID-19. The CDR3 runs from the conserved cysteine through the conserved F or W. D genes are given only for firm matches. Expanded clones are given a class, and other clones once, few, many or no size at all.

size | J | D | V | DNA | CDR3
- | TRBJ2-1 | TRBD2 | TRBV7-3 | TGTGCCAGCAGCTTAAAAAGCGGGAGTAGTAATGAGCAGTTCTTC | CASSLKSGSSNEQFF
- | TRBJ1-4 | - | TRBV30 | TGTGCCCTCACGAGGAAGCCTAATGAAAAACTGTTTTTT | CALTRKPNEKLFF
- | TRBJ1-6 | TRBD1 | TRBV7-8 | TGTGCCAGCAGCTTCAAGACAGGGGGCGCTTCTAATTCACCCCTCCACTTT | CASSFKTGGASNSPLHF
few | TRBJ2-7 | - | TRBV7-6 | TGTGCCAGCAGCCGGGTCCAGGGTTGGAACTACGAGCAGTACTTC | CASSRVQGWNYEQYF
- | TRBJ2-3 | TRBD2 | TRBV5-4 | TGTGCCAGCAGCCTTAGCGGGAGCGATACGCAGTATTTT | CASSLSGSDTQYF
few | TRBJ1-3 | TRBD1 | TRBV7-3 | TGTGCCAGCAGCTTATCAGGGGGACACGGAAACACCATATATTTT | CASSLSGGHGNTIYF
- | TRBJ2-1 | - | TRBV29-1 | TGCAGCGTTGAAGATCAGGACTACAATGAGCAGTTCTTC | CSVEDQDYNEQFF
- | TRBJ1-2 | - | TRBV9 | TGTGCCAGCAGCGCTGACAGGAACTATGGCTACACCTTC | CASSADRNYGYTF
- | TRBJ2-7 | TRBD1 | TRBV6-5 | TGTGCCAGCAGGGGGACAGGGACTGTGAAGGAGCAGTACTTC | CASRGTGTVKEQYF
few | TRBJ1-4 | - | TRBV7-6 | TGTGCCAGCACCAAACTGACAGGAACAGGGGAAAAACTGTTTTTT | CASTKLTGTGEKLFF
few | TRBJ1-2 | - | TRBV27 | TGTGCCAGCAGTTCGATTCGGGGGGACTATGGCTACACCTTC | CASSSIRGDYGYTF
- | TRBJ1-1 | - | TRBV29-1 | TGCAGCGTTGTTGGCCGGGACACTGAAGCTTTCTTT | CSVVGRDTEAFF
- | TRBJ2-3 | - | TRBV18 | TGTGCCAGCTCACCTAGGGGAGATACGCAGTATTTT | CASSPRGDTQYF
few | TRBJ1-2 | TRBD1 | TRBV7-2 | TGTGCCAGCAGCTCCAGGATAGGGACAGGCCATGGCTACACCTTC | CASSSRIGTGHGYTF
- | TRBJ1-5 | - | TRBV19 | TGTGCCAGTAGAGTACGTATTGGGGCTAGCAATCAGCCCCAGCATTTT | CASRVRIGASNQPQHF
once | TRBJ2-1 | TRBD1 | TRBV10-3 | TGTGCCAACCGGGACAGGGAGAATGAGCAGTTCTTC | CANRDRENEQFF
- | TRBJ2-2 | TRBD1 | TRBV7-6 | TGTGCCAGCAGCTCCGGACAGGGGTTTAACACCGGGGAGCTGTTTTTT | CASSSGQGFNTGELFF
- | TRBJ1-5 | - | TRBV7-8 | TGTGCCAGCAGCTTAACAGTGGGAGGCAATCAGCCCCAGCATTTT | CASSLTVGGNQPQHF
- | TRBJ1-4 | TRBD1 | TRBV6-2/TRBV6-3 | TGTGCCAGCAGCGAACAGGGGGCCGATGAAAAACTGTTTTTT | CASSEQGADEKLFF
- | TRBJ2-1 | TRBD1 | TRBV3-1/TRBV3-2 | TGTGCCAGCAGAAATCCAACCGGGACAGGCTCCTACAATGAGCAGTTCTTC | CASRNPTGTGSYNEQFF
- | TRBJ1-6 | - | TRBV18 | TGTGCCAGCTCACGGGGCGATAATTCACCCCTCCACTTT | CASSRGDNSPLHF
- | TRBJ2-2 | - | TRBV9 | TGTGCCAGCAGCCCCCACGGGAGAGCCGCGAACACCGGGGAGCTGTTTTTT | CASSPHGRAANTGELFF
- | TRBJ1-3 | TRBD1 | TRBV7-2 | TGTGCCAGCAGCCCACAGGGGGGGACTGGAAACACCATATATTTT | CASSPQGGTGNTIYF